Presented here are 22 T cell receptor beta chains from one specimen sequenced in a study of regulatory T cells in long-lasting Graves disease. Construction of the TCR beta libraries employed iRepertoire HTBI primers in conjunction with Arm-PCR of CDR3 regions. Each CDR3 protein is one row after TCRdb ran MiXCR on the multiplex PCR reads. The table lists under 500,000 distinct CDR3 sequences, around 20% of them singletons. The time point was: persistent/refractory GD, antithyroid drugs over 5 years with positive TRAb. PBMCs were the source of the RNA used for TCR sequencing. The sequencing used peripheral blood mononuclear cells (PBMCs), collected when the disease was refractory, from a patient treated with antithyroid drugs. All receptors come from a female donor with Graves disease.

Concerning this clonotype: A read error is possible here, since a much larger clone lies one base away. This chain connects TRBV6-2 or TRBV6-3 to TRBJ2-7; unclear D gene. This CDR3 is 13 amino acids long. Trimming left V 8 bases short and J 5 bases short, with 16 bases between. Germline CDR1 reads MNHEY; CDR2 reads SVGEGT. CDR3 bases: TGTGCCAGCTCCAAACCCGGTTCCCACGAGCAGTACTTC. This translates into CASSKPGSHEQYF.

Points on this clonotype: One end of the junction does not line up with germline, which may come from a read error. The chain employs TRBV19 and TRBJ2-5; 13 bases agree with TRBD2. Germline lookup yields CDR1 LNHDA and CDR2 SQIVND (reference sequence). This CDR3 region has 15 residues. CDR3 sequence reads: CPSSKGLAGMETQYF. CDR3 in DNA: TGTCCCAGTAGTAAGGGACTAGCGGGAATGGAGACCCAGTACTTC.

This chain joins TRBV7-2 and TRBJ2-6; D may be TRBD1 (6 bases). CDR1 is SGHTA, CDR2 FQGNSA, per germline. The CDR3 length is 18 residues. Trimming took off 3 bases at V and 2 bases at J, with 17 bases between the two ends. CDR3 DNA: TGTGCCAGCAGCTTTATTAGGGACAAAAACGCTGGGGCCAACGTCCTGACTTTC. This sequence encodes CASSFIRDKNAGANVLTF.

This chain joins TRBV5-4 and TRBJ2-1; TRBD1 or TRBD2 may be the D gene (5 bases each). V was clipped by 4 bases and J by 2 bases, with 10 bases between them. CDR1 is SGHNT, CDR2 YYREEE, per germline (reference sequence). This CDR3 comprises 14 residues. CDR3 in DNA: TGTGCCAGCAGCGGGACGCCCACCTACAATGAGCAGTTCTTC. It specifies CASSGTPTYNEQFF.

The chain has TRBV7-9 and TRBJ2-7; 7 bases are shared with TRBD1. The CDR3 totals 17 residues. Germline values: CDR1 SEHNR, CDR2 FQNEAQ (reference sequence). After removal of 1 base from V and 5 bases from J, the junction contained 14 bases not matched to a gene. CDR3 sequence (DNA): TGTGCCAGCAGCTTAGGGGGATCGGAGACAGGGCGCCACGAGCAGTACTTC. Amino acids: CASSLGGSETGRHEQYF.

The sample holds many counts of this clonotype. The CDR3 protein is CASSRTTGERPQYF. The CDR3 nucleotides are TGTGCCAGCTCACGCACGACAGGGGAGAGACCCCAGTACTTC. The chain is built from TRBV18 and TRBJ2-5, with 8 bases lining up with TRBD1. This CDR3 comprises 14 residues. Trimming took 4 bases from V and 9 from J; bases not matched to a gene: 10. The germline gives CDR1 KGHSH, CDR2 LQKENI. The whole variable domain, remainder taken from reference TRBV18 and TRBJ2-5, is NAGVMQNPRHLVRRRGQEARLRCSPMKGHSHVYWYRQLPEEGLKFMVYLQKENIIDESGMPKERFSAEFPKEGPSILRIQQVVRGDSAAYFCASSRTTGERPQYFGPGTRLLVL.

This clonotype was observed many times. V usage is TRBV28 and J usage is TRBJ2-7; D may be TRBD1 (6 bases). The CDR3 extends over 12 amino acids. The germline V gene has CDR1 MDHEN and CDR2 SYDVKM. Trimming removed 5 bases at V and 2 bases at J, with 7 bases between. The CDR3 DNA is TGTGCCAGCAGTCGGGACACCTACGAGCAGTACTTC. The encoded protein is CASSRDTYEQYF.

The chain joins TRBV28 to TRBJ2-3; D may be TRBD2 (6 bases). Germline loops: CDR1 MDHEN, CDR2 SYDVKM. V lost 2 bases and J lost 10, with 13 bases in between. CDR3 length: 13 amino acids. CDR3 protein: CASSLGSTRAQYF. DNA of the CDR3: TGTGCCAGCAGTTTAGGGTCGACTAGGGCGCAGTATTTT.

This clonotype was observed a handful of times. The rearrangement links TRBV11-2 to TRBJ1-5; TRBD1 might be the D (6 bases). This CDR3 has 15 residues. V was trimmed by 1 base and J by 11 bases, leaving 18 bases between them. Per germline, CDR1 SGHAT and CDR2 FQNNGV. The CDR3 protein is CASSLGGGSGIAQHF. The CDR3 region has the DNA TGTGCCAGCAGCTTAGGAGGGGGGTCAGGGATTGCCCAGCATTTT.

The V call is TRBV9, the J call TRBJ1-5; 7 bases align to TRBD1. The CDR3 sequence is 16 residues long. J lost 4 bases, V lost 4 bases, and 11 bases had no gene match. The germline gives CDR1 SGDLS, CDR2 YYNGEE. CDR3 bases: TGTGCCAGCAGCCCCGGGGAGGGGGCGTCAAATCAGCCCCAGCATTTT. It is translated as CASSPGEGASNQPQHF.

This chain joins TRBV7-2 and TRBJ1-5, with TRBD1 matching 9 bases. CDR1 is SGHTA and CDR2 is FQGNSA in the germline V gene. CDR3 length equals 14 residues. The V gene end was trimmed by 5 bases and the J gene end by 7 bases; junction bases not matched to a gene: 6. In nucleotides, the CDR3 is TGTGCCAGCAGCAAACCGGGACAGGGACAGCCCCAGCATTTT. Amino acid sequence: CASSKPGQGQPQHF.

A remark on this clonotype: A much larger clone sits a single nucleotide away, making a read error possible. V is TRBV12-3 or TRBV12-4 and J is TRBJ2-5, with D possibly TRBD2 on 6 matching bases. The CDR3 totals 18 residues. Trimming left V 0 bases short and J 7 bases short, with 24 bases between. CDR3: CASSLASFHLGGSGTQYF. The DNA of the CDR3 is TGTGCCAGCAGTTTAGCGTCGTTTCATCTCGGGGGTTCGGGGACCCAGTACTTC.

This chain uses TRBV27 with TRBJ2-1, with TRBD2 as a possible D gene (8 bases). The CDR3 has 12 residues. Germline V gives CDR1 MNHEY, CDR2 SMNVEV (reference sequence). Trimming cost V 6 bases and J 16 bases, with 19 bases left between them. Here the CDR3 reads CASSLPGRGLFF. CDR3 in DNA: TGTGCCAGCAGCCTCCCCGGGAGGGGGCTATTCTTC.

Ten or more counts support this clonotype. This chain links TRBV28 with TRBJ2-4, with D maybe TRBD1 (6 bases). In germline, CDR1 is MDHEN, CDR2 SYDVKM. V was cut by 4 bases and J by 1 base, with 23 bases left in between. The CDR3 sequence is 19 residues long. CDR3 bases: TGTGCCAGCAGTTCCGTCGGACAGTCAGGCCGGTGGGCCAAAAACATTCAGTACTTC. Its translation: CASSSVGQSGRWAKNIQYF.

This clonotype turned up a few times. This chain links TRBV7-2 with TRBJ1-1, with D possibly being TRBD1 (6 bases). Germline assignment: CDR1 SGHTA and CDR2 FQGNSA. The length of the CDR3 is 16 residues. V was clipped by 2 bases and J by 4 bases, with 17 bases between them. CDR3 in DNA: TGTGCCAGCAGCTTACCTCTTGACACAGGGTTCACTGAAGCTTTCTTT. Protein: CASSLPLDTGFTEAFF. The full variable domain, with the rest looked up from reference TRBV7-2 and TRBJ1-1, is GAGVSQSPSNKVTEKGKDVELRCDPISGHTALYWYRQSLGQGLEFLIYFQGNSAPDKSGLPSDRFSAERTGGSVSTLTIQRTQQEDSAVYLCASSLPLDTGFTEAFFGQGTRLTVV.

In its sample, this clonotype was seen a few times. The chain links TRBV11-2 to TRBJ1-4, with a weak D call TRBD1 (5 bases). V was pared by 5 bases and J by 11 bases, with 15 bases between. Germline assignment: CDR1 SGHAT and CDR2 FQNNGV. This CDR3 is built from 13 residues. In DNA, the CDR3 is TGTGCCAGCAGCGGTCATGGCAGGGAGAAACTGTTTTTT. It is translated as CASSGHGREKLFF. Together with reference TRBV11-2 and TRBJ1-4, the CDR3 gives the full variable domain: EAGVAQSPRYKIIEKRQSVAFWCNPISGHATLYWYQQILGQGPKLLIQFQNNGVVDDSQLPKDRFSAERLKGVDSTLKIQPAKLEDSAVYLCASSGHGREKLFFGSGTQLSVL.

This clonotype was seen repeatedly, ten times or more. The rearrangement joins TRBV28 to TRBJ2-4, with a tentative D call TRBD1 (6 bases). The V gene's germline CDR1 is MDHEN and CDR2 SYDVKM. Deletions cut 4 bases from V and 1 base from J, with 14 bases between. The CDR3 is 16 amino acids. CDR3 DNA sequence: TGTGCCAGCAGTTCAAGATACCAGGGGGCCAAAAACATTCAGTACTTC. This translates into CASSSRYQGAKNIQYF.

The sample holds many counts of this clonotype. The chain has TRBV11-1 and TRBJ2-7; a weak D match, TRBD1 (5 bases). CDR1 and CDR2 from the germline V gene are SGHAT and FQDESV (reference sequence). The length of the CDR3 is 15 residues. Trimming shortened V by 5 bases and J by 0 bases, and 14 bases separated the two germline ends. CDR3 coding DNA: TGTGCCAGCAGCGCCGGACACGGTAGCTCCTACGAGCAGTACTTC. This codes for CASSAGHGSSYEQYF.

Ten or more counts support this clonotype. The V call is TRBV2, the J call TRBJ1-5, with unresolved D. Germline CDR1 reads SNHLY; CDR2 reads FYNNEI. The CDR3 sequence is 17 residues long. V was clipped by 3 bases and J by 4 bases, with 19 bases between them. CDR3 DNA sequence: TGTGCCAGCAGTGATTGGGTGGACCCCTTAGGAAATCAGCCCCAGCATTTT. Translated, it gives CASSDWVDPLGNQPQHF.

This clonotype has a count of ten or more. The rearrangement links TRBV28 to TRBJ2-7; D unclear. Germline CDR1 and CDR2: MDHEN and SYDVKM. This CDR3 has 12 residues. The V end lost 3 bases, the J end lost 3 bases, and 6 bases lay between the germline ends. The DNA of the CDR3 is TGTGCCAGCAGTTTGGACGGCTACGAGCAGTACTTC. It is translated as CASSLDGYEQYF.

This clonotype was seen a few times. This chain uses TRBV7-3 with TRBJ2-2, with a weak D call TRBD2 (5 bases). The germline gives CDR1 SGHTA, CDR2 FQGTGA. V dropped 3 bases and J dropped 6 bases, with 11 bases sitting between them. This CDR3 contains 14 residues. The CDR3 here is CASSLTEVPGELFF. DNA for the CDR3: TGTGCCAGCAGCTTGACGGAGGTCCCCGGGGAGCTGTTTTTT. The complete variable domain, with remaining parts taken from reference TRBV7-3 and TRBJ2-2, reads GAGVSQTPSNKVTEKGKYVELRCDPISGHTALYWYRQSLGQGPEFLIYFQGTGAADDSGLPNDRFFAVRPEGSVSTLKIQRTERGDSAVYLCASSLTEVPGELFFGEGSRLTVL.

The chain links TRBV5-6 to TRBJ1-1; TRBD1 might be the D (5 bases). Trimming removed 1 base at V and 0 bases at J, with 10 bases between. This CDR3 spans 15 amino acids. CDR1 and CDR2 (germline): SGHDT, YYEEEE. The CDR3 region is CASSLLSGVNTEAFF. For the CDR3, the DNA is TGTGCCAGCAGCTTGTTATCGGGGGTGAACACTGAAGCTTTCTTT.